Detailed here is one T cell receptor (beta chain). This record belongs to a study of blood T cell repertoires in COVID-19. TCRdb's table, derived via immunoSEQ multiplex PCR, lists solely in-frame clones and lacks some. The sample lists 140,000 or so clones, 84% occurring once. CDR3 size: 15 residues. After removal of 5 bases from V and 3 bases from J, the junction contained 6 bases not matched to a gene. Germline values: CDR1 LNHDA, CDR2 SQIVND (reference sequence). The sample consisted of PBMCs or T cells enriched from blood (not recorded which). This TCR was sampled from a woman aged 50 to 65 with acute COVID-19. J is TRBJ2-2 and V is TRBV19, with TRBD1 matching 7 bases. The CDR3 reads CASSHRGSDTGELFF. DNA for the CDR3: TGTGCCAGTAGTCACAGGGGCTCGGACACCGGGGAGCTGTTTTTT.